The sequence of this TCR beta chain was determined in a study of neurological immune-mediated disorders. TCRdb processed the 5' RACE reads anew with MiXCR; each CDR3 protein has one entry. The sample holds about 49,000 distinct CDR3 sequences; less than 15% are singletons and the top ten take 3.5% to 5%. The time point here: longitudinal time-point 2. This clonotype was observed many times. This CDR3 spans 15 amino acids. CDR1 and CDR2 from the germline V gene are SGHDT and YYEEEE. With 4 bases clipped from V and 4 bases from J, the junction kept 4 bases outside the gene matches. The sequence was obtained from a male donor with HTLV-1-associated myelopathy (HAM/TSP). Material: PBMCs. The V and J genes are TRBV5-6 and TRBJ2-5, with TRBD2 identical over 13 bases. The CDR3 region has the DNA TGTGCCAGCAGCCTACTAGCGGGGGGGCGAGAGACCCAGTACTTC. Protein: CASSLLAGGRETQYF. Complete variable domain (other parts from reference TRBV5-6 and TRBJ2-5): DAGVTQSPTHLIKTRGQQVTLRCSPKSGHDTVSWYQQALGQGPQFIFQYYEEEERQRGNFPDRFSGHQFPNYSSELNVNALLLGDSALYLCASSLLAGGRETQYFGPGTRLLVL.